Following are 18 T cell receptor beta chains from one sample sequenced in a study of technical replicates of blood from a handful of donors. Repertoires were generated with immunoSEQ multiplex PCR, while TCRdb's copy carries only in-frame clones and drops some. The sample consists of roughly 68,000 clones, nearly 98% of them appearing once. Source material: T cells isolated from PBMCs. Receptors originate from a human donor in good health.

The chain uses TRBV27 and TRBJ1-1; no clear D. Germline values: CDR1 MNHEY, CDR2 SMNVEV (reference sequence). V shed 4 bases and J shed 6 bases, with 18 bases lying between them. The CDR3 is 15 residues long. The CDR3 DNA reads TGTGCCAGCAGTTCCGATCGGGGAATGGTGGCTGAAGCTTTCTTT. Its translation: CASSSDRGMVAEAFF.

This sequence joins TRBV7-9 and TRBJ1-2; tentative D call: TRBD1 (6 bases). This CDR3 comprises 12 residues. CDR1 is SEHNR and CDR2 is FQNEAQ in the germline V gene (reference sequence). V was shortened by 6 bases and J by 4 bases, with 9 bases between the two germline ends. Written as DNA, the CDR3 is TGTGCCAGCAGAACAGGGTCCTATGGCTACACCTTC. It is translated as CASRTGSYGYTF.

This sequence joins TRBV7-2 and TRBJ1-5; D is uncertain. The CDR3 is 17 residues long. Germline assignment: CDR1 SGHTA and CDR2 FQGNSA. The ends were cut back, 1 base at V and 2 bases at J, with 15 bases in the middle. The CDR3 DNA follows: TGTGCCAGCAGCTTAGTTCTGTCATTAGTAGGCAATCAGCCCCAGCATTTT. Protein: CASSLVLSLVGNQPQHF.

This clone was detected once. The chain uses TRBV28 and TRBJ1-3, with unresolved D. Trimming stripped 7 bases from V and 0 bases from J, with 13 bases between. Germline V gene sequence: CDR1 MDHEN, CDR2 SYDVKM. The CDR3 covers 15 residues. The CDR3: CASTLAAYSGNTIYF. DNA for the CDR3: TGTGCCAGCACCTTGGCCGCATACTCTGGAAACACCATATATTTT. The complete variable domain, with remaining parts taken from reference TRBV28 and TRBJ1-3, reads DVKVTQSSRYLVKRTGEKVFLECVQDMDHENMFWYRQDPGLGLRLIYFSYDVKMKEKGDIPEGYSVSREKKERFSLILESASTNQTSMYLCASTLAAYSGNTIYFGEGSWLTVV.

V usage is TRBV23-1 and J usage is TRBJ2-3; possibly TRBD1 for D (6 bases). TRBV23-1 is reported as an ORF; its role is uncertain. Trimming shortened V by 4 bases and J by 4 bases, and 18 bases separated the two germline ends. This CDR3 comprises 16 residues. The CDR3 region is CASSPVYGQYSDTQYF. The CDR3 nucleotides read TGCGCCAGCAGTCCCGTCTATGGACAGTACTCAGATACGCAGTATTTT.

The genes are TRBV20-1 and TRBJ2-7; D is uncertain. V was cut by 3 bases and J by 2 bases, with 5 bases left in between. Germline V CDR1 and CDR2: DFQATT, SNEGSKA (reference sequence). The CDR3 is made up of 11 amino acids. CDR3: CSASRAYEQYF. CDR3 in DNA: TGCAGTGCTAGTCGTGCCTACGAGCAGTACTTC.

This clone has only one observation. The chain is built from TRBV5-8 and TRBJ2-1; TRBD2 is a possible D gene (6 bases). V shed 5 bases and J shed 6 bases, with 9 bases lying between them. The germline V gene has CDR1 SGHTS and CDR2 YDEGEE. This CDR3 spans 12 amino acids. The CDR3 DNA is TGTGCCAGCAGGGGACTTCGCAATGAGCAGTTCTTC. The encoded protein is CASRGLRNEQFF.

The chain joins TRBV29-1 to TRBJ1-1; 7 nucleotides match TRBD1. V dropped 7 bases and J dropped 4; count of bases not matched to a gene: 9. CDR3 size: 13 residues. CDR1 is SQVTM and CDR2 is ANQGSEA in the germline V gene. CDR3 region: CSAGQALGTEAFF. The CDR3 nucleotides are TGCAGCGCAGGACAGGCGCTGGGCACTGAAGCTTTCTTT. The variable domain in full, completed from reference TRBV29-1 and TRBJ1-1, reads SAVISQKPSRDICQRGTSLTIQCQVDSQVTMMFWYRQQPGQSLTLIATANQGSEATYESGFVIDKFPISRPNLTFSTLTVSNMSPEDSSIYLCSAGQALGTEAFFGQGTRLTVV.

The rearrangement joins TRBV13 to TRBJ2-2; 9 bases are a match to TRBD2. Losses at the gene ends were 5 bases for V and 2 bases for J; bases not matched to a gene: 6. This CDR3 has 16 residues. Germline-derived CDR1 and CDR2 are PRHDT and FYEKMQ (reference sequence). The CDR3 DNA sequence: TGTGCCAGCAGCCCAAGACTAGCGGAAAACACCGGGGAGCTGTTTTTT. This encodes CASSPRLAENTGELFF.

This chain links TRBV4-1 with TRBJ1-5; a possible D gene is TRBD1 (5 bases). The V gene's germline CDR1 is MGHRA and CDR2 YSYEKL. This CDR3 comprises 14 residues. V was pared by 3 bases and J by 3 bases, with 9 bases between. The CDR3 nucleotides are TGCGCCAGCAGCCAGATAGGGGCCAATCAGCCCCAGCATTTT. The encoded protein is CASSQIGANQPQHF.

J is TRBJ2-7 and V is TRBV5-1; perhaps TRBD2 as D (7 bases). Trimming left V 2 bases short and J 4 bases short, with 16 bases between. This CDR3 is built from 15 residues. Germline values: CDR1 SGHRS, CDR2 YFSETQ. The CDR3 sequence: CASSLNGGGTYEQYF. As DNA, the CDR3 is TGCGCCAGCAGCTTAAATGGCGGGGGCACATACGAGCAGTACTTC.

The chain couples TRBV7-6 to TRBJ2-6, with no clear D. CDR1 and CDR2 (germline): SGHVS, FNYEAQ. Trimming shortened V by 4 bases and J by 1 base, and 5 bases separated the two germline ends. CDR3 length: 14 amino acids. The CDR3: CASSSGSGANVLTF. The CDR3 DNA sequence: TGTGCCAGCAGCTCGGGTTCTGGGGCCAACGTCCTGACTTTC.

This clone was picked up one time. The rearrangement joins TRBV27 to TRBJ2-7; TRBD1 is a possible D gene (5 bases). Germline V gene data show CDR1 as MNHEY and CDR2 as SMNVEV (reference sequence). Trimming left V 4 bases short and J 4 bases short, with 14 bases between. The CDR3 totals 14 residues. DNA of the CDR3: TGTGCCAGCAGTTCTTTTCTAGGGGATTACGAGCAGTACTTC. Amino acid sequence: CASSSFLGDYEQYF.

The CDR3 is CASSRGQFQSYEQYF. In DNA, the CDR3 is TGTGCCAGCAGCCGAGGACAGTTTCAGTCCTACGAGCAGTACTTC. The J gene is TRBJ2-7, the V gene TRBV27; D perhaps matches TRBD1 (6 bases). Trimming took 6 bases from V and 1 from J, leaving 16 bases between them. CDR1 is MNHEY and CDR2 is SMNVEV in the germline V gene (reference sequence). The CDR3 is made up of 15 amino acids.

The chain joins TRBV10-3 to TRBJ1-5; 9 bases fit TRBD1. Germline-derived CDR1 and CDR2 are ENHRY and SYGVKD. V shed 4 bases, J shed 4 bases, and the junction held 5 bases outside the gene matches. This CDR3 has 15 amino acids. In DNA, the CDR3 is TGTGCCATCAGTGCCGGGGACAGGGTTAATCAGCCCCAGCATTTT. The encoded protein is CAISAGDRVNQPQHF.

The chain joins TRBV2 to TRBJ1-1; TRBD1 aligns across 7 bases. The CDR3 extends over 15 amino acids. J gave up 1 base and V 5 bases, and 7 bases lay outside the gene matches. The germline V gene has CDR1 SNHLY and CDR2 FYNNEI. The CDR3 loop is CASSYGQVRNTEAFF. The CDR3 DNA reads as TGTGCCAGCAGTTACGGACAGGTCCGGAACACTGAAGCTTTCTTT.

The chain combines TRBV7-9 with TRBJ2-7, with TRBD2 matching 11 bases. V was clipped by 3 bases and J by 6 bases; unmatched bases: 4. Germline V gene data show CDR1 as SEHNR and CDR2 as FQNEAQ (reference sequence). The CDR3 length is 14 residues. The DNA for the CDR3 is TGTGCCAGCAGCTTCGGAGGACTAGCGGGCGAGCAGTACTTC. Translated, it gives CASSFGGLAGEQYF.

The rearrangement uses TRBV5-1 and TRBJ2-2; maybe TRBD1 (5 bases). V was clipped by 2 bases and J by 4 bases, with 9 bases between them. This CDR3 comprises 14 residues. CDR1 and CDR2 (germline): SGHRS, YFSETQ. In DNA, the CDR3 is TGCGCCAGCAGCTTTCGACAGCCCACCGGGGAGCTGTTTTTT. The encoded protein is CASSFRQPTGELFF.